These 9 T cell receptor beta chains were sequenced from one sample in a study of graft-versus-host responses after intestinal transplantation (dated by TCRdb to 2020 to 2023). Libraries came from the immunoSEQ multiplex PCR assay. Imported from immuneACCESS, the table was reduced by TCRdb to in-frame sequences with V and J called. These copies leave out some clones; in studies compared against another copy, an unresolved V gene accounts for under half, and the cause of the remainder is not known. In this sample the table shows about 12,000 clones, over 65% of which occur a single time. The ten largest make up roughly 4% of the sample. To isolate intraepithelial and lamina propria lymphocytes from graft specimens, dithiothreitol, EDTA incubations and collagenase D digestion were used. The specimen comprised ileum tissue, sampled more than 140 days after intestinal transplantation. Source of these receptors: a human patient who received an intestinal transplant, so some T cells may come from the graft donor.

The chain carries TRBV30 and TRBJ2-7; 8 positions agree with TRBD1. CDR3 length equals 14 residues. The germline CDR1 and CDR2 sequences are GTSNPN and SVGIG (reference sequence). V trimming: 0 bases; J trimming: 6 bases; junction bases outside the gene matches: 7. CDR3 residues: CAWSVRDRFAEQYF. The CDR3 bases are TGTGCCTGGAGTGTCCGGGACAGGTTCGCCGAGCAGTACTTC.

The genes are TRBV2 and TRBJ2-7; no clear D gene. Per the germline V gene, CDR1 is SNHLY and CDR2 is FYNNEI. There are 12 residues in the CDR3. V was pared by 1 base and J by 4 bases, with 5 bases between. CDR3 residues: CASSEGRYEQYF. The CDR3 DNA reads as TGTGCCAGCAGTGAAGGCCGGTACGAGCAGTACTTC. The full variable domain, its missing parts supplied by reference TRBV2 and TRBJ2-7, is EPEVTQTPSHQVTQMGQEVILRCVPISNHLYFYWYRQILGQKVEFLVSFYNNEISEKSEIFDDQFSVERPDGSNFTLKIRSTKLEDSAMYFCASSEGRYEQYFGPGTRLTVT.

The J gene is TRBJ2-7, the V gene TRBV11-2; TRBD1 is a possible D gene (6 bases). The V and J ends lost 3 bases and 6 bases respectively, with 9 bases between them. The CDR3 loop spans 12 amino acids. CDR1 and CDR2 from the germline V gene are SGHAT and FQNNGV. The CDR3 region has the DNA TGTGCCAGCAGCTTTGGCAGGGGCGAGCAGTACTTC. Translation gives CASSFGRGEQYF.

The J gene is TRBJ2-1, the V gene TRBV28, with TRBD2 matching 9 bases. J was trimmed by 15 bases and V by 3 bases; bases with no gene match: 12. The CDR3 extends over 14 amino acids. Germline assignment: CDR1 MDHEN and CDR2 SYDVKM. The CDR3 DNA reads as TGTGCCAGCAGTTTCATGGCTAGCGGGATGTCCCCGTTCTTC. Protein sequence: CASSFMASGMSPFF.

This chain joins TRBV9 and TRBJ1-2; TRBD1 matches 7 bases. Per germline, CDR1 SGDLS and CDR2 YYNGEE. This CDR3 has 17 residues. With 1 base clipped from V and 6 bases from J, the junction kept 15 bases outside the gene matches. The CDR3 here is CASSVPRDRDRTDGYTF. The CDR3 nucleotides read TGTGCCAGCAGCGTACCAAGAGACCGGGACAGAACCGATGGCTACACCTTC.

This clone is deemed medium-sized (0.01 to 0.1%). This chain uses TRBV6-1 with TRBJ2-7, with TRBD1 matching 8 bases. Looked up from germline, CDR1 is MNHNS and CDR2 is SASEGT. CDR3 length equals 16 residues. V lost 0 bases and J lost 5; bases outside the gene matches: 9. CDR3 nucleotide sequence: TGTGCCAGCAGTGAAGCGCTTGGACAGGGTGGCGACGAGCAGTACTTC. Translated, it gives CASSEALGQGGDEQYF.

A note on this clone: Other DNA sequences in this sample translate to the same CDR3. This chain connects TRBV7-3 to TRBJ2-5; D gene ambiguous. This CDR3 spans 13 amino acids. Per germline, CDR1 SGHTA and CDR2 FQGTGA. V was clipped by 3 bases and J by 1 base, with 6 bases between them. The CDR3 region is CASSFGSQETQYF. The CDR3 DNA reads TGTGCCAGCAGCTTTGGCTCCCAAGAGACCCAGTACTTC.

The sample holds a few counts of this clone. The V and J genes are TRBV11-2 and TRBJ2-3, with 9 bases aligning to TRBD2. The CDR3 has 16 amino acids. The V gene's germline CDR1 is SGHAT and CDR2 FQNNGV. The trim removed 1 base at V and 4 bases at J, leaving 6 bases unmatched. CDR3 region: CASSLGRSGSADTQYF. CDR3 in DNA: TGTGCCAGCAGCTTAGGTCGTAGCGGGAGCGCAGATACGCAGTATTTT.

The chain carries TRBV18 and TRBJ2-3; 13 bases fit TRBD2. The germline V gene has CDR1 KGHSH and CDR2 LQKENI. V trimming: 6 bases; J trimming: 3 bases; junction bases outside the gene matches: 3. This CDR3 is built from 15 residues. CDR3 amino acids: CASSRTSGGTDTQYF. The DNA of the CDR3 is TGTGCCAGCTCTCGGACTAGCGGGGGAACAGATACGCAGTATTTT.